Below, 18 T cell receptor beta chains from the same sample are listed, as sequenced in a study of CD8+ T cells in alopecia areata. Sequencing relied on a cDNA template that was reverse transcribed from extracted RNA. Sequencing used immunoSEQ multiplex PCR; TCRdb keeps in-frame clones, though not all of them. This sample includes 290,000 or so clones with no singletons; its ten biggest clones take up 1.2%. Pooled cutaneous lymph node cells were sorted using CD4, CD8alpha, NKG2D, NKG2ACE and other markers. The sample comprised CD4+ T cells sorted from a lymph node. Receptors were obtained from a C3H/HeJ mouse with alopecia areata. The strain's MHC: H2-k.

This clone was found a few times. Mouse gene names and germline throughout. Distinct nucleotide sequences in the sample also encode this CDR3. The CDR3 DNA, read in part, is TGTGCCAGCAGCCAAGAGGGGAACACCGGG. This codes for CASSQEGNTG. The full CDR3 protein reads CASSQEGNTGQLYF. V and J are TRBV5 and TRBJ2-2; D not resolved. From the germline J gene comes the end of the CDR3, since the read stops 4 residues before it. The germline CDR1 and CDR2 sequences are LGHNA and YNLKQL (reference sequence). This CDR3 has 14 residues. The V end lost 0 bases, the J end lost 2 bases, and 4 bases lay between the germline ends.

About this clone itself: This may come from a read error, since a much larger clone is one base off. Mouse gene names and germline throughout. The read stops 4 residues short of the end of the CDR3; the missing end is completed from the germline J gene. Within the sample, other DNA sequences also encode this same CDR3. The chain is built from TRBV19 and TRBJ1-1, with a possible D match to TRBD1 (5 bases). V was pared by 5 bases and J by 0 bases, with 8 bases between. Germline loops: CDR1 FNHDT, CDR2 SITEND (reference sequence). The CDR3 spans 13 residues. The CDR3 sequence is CASSDSANTEVFF. The sequenced part of the CDR3 DNA is TGTGCCAGCAGCGACAGTGCAAACACA.

A note on this clone: Here the gene names and germline are mouse. Sequencing ends 4 residues short of the CDR3 end; the germline J gene provides the rest. The sample contains more than one DNA sequence encoding this CDR3. The chain uses TRBV17 and TRBJ2-5, with D possibly TRBD2 on 5 matching bases. This CDR3 is 12 amino acids long. CDR1 is MNHDT, CDR2 YYDKIL, per germline. Trimming removed 5 bases at V and 3 bases at J, with 6 bases between. The CDR3 is CASSRLQDTQYF. The CDR3 DNA, read in part, is TGTGCTAGCAGTCGACTGCAAGAC. Full variable domain (outside the CDR3, taken from reference TRBV17 and TRBJ2-5): DTTVKQNPRYKLARVGKPVNLICSQTMNHDTMYWYQKKPNQAPKLLLFYYDKILNREADTFEKFQSSRPNNSFCSLYIGSAGLEYSAMYLCASSRLQDTQYFGPGTRLLVL.

Concerning this clone: Genes and germline come from the mouse. The read is 4 residues too short to cover the CDR3 end, so that end is filled in from the germline J gene. The V and J genes are TRBV14 and TRBJ2-4, with D maybe TRBD1 (6 bases). V was cut by 2 bases and J by 1 base, with 8 bases left in between. CDR3 length: 14 amino acids. The germline CDR1 and CDR2 sequences are SGHDT and FRDEAV. CDR3 loop: CASSLAGGQNTLYF. The part of the CDR3 DNA that was read is TGTGCCAGCAGTTTAGCAGGGGGTCAAAAC.

This clone was detected a few times. Gene names refer to mouse genes. CDR3 sequence: CASSRDQQGADTQYF. The covered CDR3 bases are TGTGCTAGCAGTAGAGATCAACAGGGGGCTGAC. The chain links TRBV17 to TRBJ2-5; 9 nucleotides match TRBD1. The observed sequence ends 4 residues before the CDR3 terminus, with the missing tail filled in from the germline J gene. The germline CDR1 and CDR2 sequences are MNHDT and YYDKIL. CDR3 length: 15 amino acids.

This clone was counted between two and nine times. Gene names follow the mouse nomenclature. The read gets to within 4 residues of the CDR3 end, and the germline J gene fills in the rest. The J gene is TRBJ2-5, the V gene TRBV5, with D maybe TRBD1 (7 bases). Germline lookup yields CDR1 LGHNA and CDR2 YNLKQL (reference sequence). CDR3 length equals 15 residues. The CDR3 DNA, read in part, is TGTGCCAGCAGCCAAGGGAGGCCAGGGGGGGAC. This encodes CASSQGRPGGD. The complete CDR3 sequence is CASSQGRPGGDTQYF.

In its sample, this clone was seen a few times. Gene names and germline refer to mouse. The read finishes 3 residues shy of the CDR3 end, and the germline J gene is used to complete it. The chain carries TRBV1 and TRBJ1-6; D is unresolved. TRBJ1-6 is an ORF for which the function is uncertain. Germline values: CDR1 NSQYPW, CDR2 LRSPGD (reference sequence). The CDR3 is 14 residues long. Trimming pared 1 base from V and 4 bases from J, leaving 5 bases between. The DNA read from the CDR3 is TGCACCTGCAGTGCAGTCAGGTATAATTCGCCC. Translating gives CTCSAVRYNSP. The whole CDR3 region reads CTCSAVRYNSPLYF.

For this clone: The gene symbols are mouse symbols. The read finishes 4 residues shy of the CDR3 end, and the germline J gene is used to complete it. The rearrangement uses TRBV17 and TRBJ2-2; D is ambiguous. The ends were cut back, 4 bases at V and 0 bases at J, with 6 bases in the middle. This CDR3 region has 14 residues. The germline V gene encodes CDR1 MNHDT and CDR2 YYDKIL. CDR3: CASSTTANTGQLYF. The CDR3 DNA, read in part, is TGTGCTAGCAGTACCACAGCAAACACCGGG.

A note on this clone: Any gene name here is a mouse gene name. The CDR3 end lies 4 residues beyond the end of the read and is filled in from the germline J gene. The chain recombines TRBV13-1 with TRBJ2-7, with TRBD1 matching over 7 bases. The CDR3 consists of 12 residues. Per germline, CDR1 NSHNY and CDR2 SYGAGN. The CDR3 sequence is CASTRQGDEQYF. The CDR3 DNA, read in part, is TGTGCCAGCACCCGACAGGGAGAT.

On this clone itself: Gene names and germline refer to mouse. Sequencing ends 4 residues short of the CDR3 end; the germline J gene provides the rest. The V and J genes are TRBV13-1 and TRBJ2-7, with 9 bases aligning to TRBD2. This CDR3 is 14 amino acids long. The germline V gene encodes CDR1 NSHNY and CDR2 SYGAGN. The sequenced part of the CDR3 DNA is TGTGCCAGCAGTGAACGGGACTGGGAGTAT. Protein product: CASSERDWEY. The complete CDR3 sequence is CASSERDWEYEQYF.

This clone has just a few counts. Gene and germline names: mouse. The read ends 4 residues early relative to the CDR3; the germline J gene fills the gap. Other DNA sequences of this sample code for an identical CDR3. The V call is TRBV1, the J call TRBJ2-1, with 7 bases that match TRBD1. CDR1 is NSQYPW and CDR2 is LRSPGD in the germline V gene (reference sequence). The V gene end was trimmed by 4 bases and the J gene end by 4 bases; junction bases not matched to a gene: 4. The CDR3 is made up of 14 amino acids. CDR3: CTCSGPGQYAEQFF. The sequenced part of the CDR3 DNA is TGCACCTGCAGTGGACCGGGACAGTATGCT.

As concerns this clone: Here the gene names and germline are mouse. Read data end 4 residues before the CDR3 end; the end is taken from the germline J gene. The chain is built from TRBV13-3 and TRBJ2-5; 14 bases agree with TRBD2. The germline V gene encodes CDR1 NNHDY and CDR2 SYVADS. The CDR3 is 14 amino acids. The CDR3 protein is CASGTGGARDTQYF. The sequenced part of the CDR3 DNA is TGTGCCAGCGGGACTGGGGGGGCGCGGGAC.

On this clone: Any gene name here is a mouse gene name. Partial CDR3 DNA: TGTGCTAGCAGTAGAGGACTGGGGGGAACT. Protein sequence: CASSRGLGGT. The CDR3 as a whole reads CASSRGLGGTEQFF. V usage is TRBV17 and J usage is TRBJ2-1; the match to TRBD2 covers 10 bases. The CDR3 is cut off 4 residues early in the read; its end comes from the germline J gene. The CDR3 extends over 14 amino acids. The V gene's germline CDR1 is MNHDT and CDR2 YYDKIL.

As regards this clone: The listed genes are named as in mouse. The CDR3 goes on 4 residues after the read ends, and that part is filled in from the germline J gene. The chain has TRBV5 and TRBJ2-7, with D perhaps TRBD2 (6 bases). CDR3 length: 16 residues. Trimming took off 0 bases at V and 2 bases at J, with 14 bases between the two ends. The germline CDR1 and CDR2 sequences are LGHNA and YNLKQL (reference sequence). The CDR3 protein is CASSQDTPGATYEQYF. CDR3 DNA (partial): TGTGCCAGCAGCCAAGATACTCCTGGGGCGACCTAT.

This clone showed up just a few times. The genes and germline here are from mouse. Read coverage stops 4 residues before the CDR3 terminus; the germline J gene supplies the remainder. This rearrangement joins TRBV21 to TRBJ2-5, with 8 bases aligning to TRBD2. TRBV21 is recorded as an ORF, its role being uncertain. The CDR3 is 14 residues long. Germline trimming cut 4 bases from V and 2 bases from J; bases unmatched to any gene: 2. This CDR3 reads CASSPDWAQDTQYF. Partial CDR3 DNA: TGTGCTAGCAGTCCGGACTGGGCCCAAGAC.

This clone was seen only a few times. All gene names here are mouse names. The read terminates 3 residues before the CDR3 end, so the remaining end is supplied by the germline J gene. Different DNA sequences within this sample yield the same CDR3. This chain joins TRBV19 and TRBJ1-6; TRBD1 matches at 7 bases. TRBJ1-6 is known as an ORF, though its function is uncertain. Germline V gene lookup returns CDR1 FNHDT and CDR2 SITEND (reference sequence). V trimming: 6 bases; J trimming: 4 bases; junction bases outside the gene matches: 1. The CDR3 loop spans 13 amino acids. CDR3 loop: CASTGQYNSPLYF. The CDR3 DNA, read in part, is TGTGCCAGCACGGGACAGTATAATTCGCCC.

This clone appeared a few times. Genes here carry mouse names. The read finishes 4 residues shy of the CDR3 end, and the germline J gene is used to complete it. Other DNA sequences from this sample encode an identical CDR3 as well. The chain combines TRBV14 with TRBJ2-5, with 7 bases fitting TRBD2. There are 14 residues in the CDR3. Germline CDR1 is SGHDT and CDR2 is FRDEAV. The J segment lost 3 bases and the V segment lost 4 bases, leaving 5 bases of the junction unmatched. The chain's CDR3 is CASSPDWEQDTQYF. The DNA read from the CDR3 is TGTGCCAGCAGTCCCGACTGGGAGCAAGAC.

This clone has more than one count but fewer than ten. The genes are named according to mouse. The read terminates 4 residues before the CDR3 end, so the remaining end is supplied by the germline J gene. At the DNA level, this CDR3 is encoded by other sequences in the same sample as well. The chain is built from TRBV1 and TRBJ1-2; 12 bases line up with TRBD1. V was pared by 5 bases and J by 2 bases, with 3 bases of the junction left unmatched. The V gene's germline CDR1 is NSQYPW and CDR2 LRSPGD (reference sequence). The CDR3 spans 15 residues. CDR3 region: CTCSPGQGANSDYTF. CDR3 DNA (partial): TGCACCTGCAGTCCGGGACAGGGGGCCAACTCC.